The 3 T cell receptor beta chains in this list originate from one sample, sequenced in a study of glioma-infiltrating T cells. Amplification of TCR alpha and beta CDR3 regions from RNA used iRepertoire nested multiplex PCR. A single record per CDR3 protein comes from TCRdb applying MiXCR to the multiplex PCR reads. The table records fewer than 250,000 distinct CDR3 sequences, about 31% of them present only once. Sequenced sample: glioma tissue, nonneoplastic brain tissue, or PBMCs (not recorded which). The receptors were gathered from a human donor with low-grade glioma or glioblastoma, undergoing nonglioma brain surgery, or in good health (not recorded which).

This clonotype has at least ten counts. CDR3 in amino acids: CASTPSGSKTQYF. CDR3 in DNA: TGTGCCAGCACACCTAGCGGGAGTAAGACCCAGTACTTC. This chain links TRBV6-1 with TRBJ2-5; TRBD2 agrees at 10 bases. CDR1 MNHNS and CDR2 SASEGT come from the germline V gene. The CDR3 covers 13 residues. Trimming at V came to 7 bases and at J to 6 bases, leaving 5 bases not matched to a gene.

This clonotype was picked up a small number of times. Compared with germline, one end of the junction differs, possibly owing to a read error. This chain joins TRBV7-2 and TRBJ2-5; 7 bases are a match to TRBD2. Germline V gives CDR1 SGHTA, CDR2 FQGNSA. The CDR3 spans 16 residues. CDR3 in DNA: TGTGCCAGCAGCTTTCGCGGGAGCGGTCTCCAAGAGACCCAGCACTTC. It encodes CASSFRGSGLQETQHF.

V usage is TRBV11-1 and J usage is TRBJ2-5, with D maybe TRBD2 (5 bases). The CDR3 runs to 14 residues. Germline CDR1 SGHAT, CDR2 FQDESV (reference sequence). Trimming took off 5 bases at V and 5 bases at J, with 15 bases between the two ends. The CDR3 DNA reads TGTGCCAGCAGCGCCCGAGGGAGAGATGAGACCCAGTACTTC. This gives the protein CASSARGRDETQYF.